A single sample is the source of the 26 T cell receptor beta chains below, sequenced in a study of cytomegalovirus exposure and HLA in healthy donors. The primer mix had 60 Vbeta and 13 Jbeta primers. Sequencing was performed with immunoSEQ multiplex PCR; in TCRdb, only in-frame clones are kept and a portion is missing. In the table there are 150,000 to 200,000 clones, approximately 65% of which are singletons. Specimen: PBMCs. All receptors come from a middle-aged man in good health and CMV-seronegative.

The chain recombines TRBV29-1 with TRBJ2-7; 7 bases fit TRBD1. CDR1 SQVTM and CDR2 ANQGSEA come from the germline V gene. Trimming cost V 2 bases and J 2 bases; bases outside gene matches: 6. The CDR3 totals 14 residues. The CDR3 region has the DNA TGCAGCGTTGAAATCCAGGGGGTACCCTACGAGCAGTACTTC. Amino acids: CSVEIQGVPYEQYF.

This clone was observed a handful of times. The rearrangement joins TRBV5-1 to TRBJ2-7; 8 nucleotides align to TRBD1. The germline V gene encodes CDR1 SGHRS and CDR2 YFSETQ. After removal of 4 bases from V and 1 base from J, the junction contained 4 bases not matched to a gene. The length of the CDR3 is 14 residues. The CDR3 sequence: CASSGQGASYEQYF. In DNA, the CDR3 is TGCGCCAGCAGCGGTCAGGGGGCTTCCTACGAGCAGTACTTC.

The rearrangement links TRBV18 to TRBJ1-5, with D perhaps TRBD1 (6 bases). The ends were cut back, 4 bases at V and 0 bases at J, with 10 bases in the middle. The CDR3 length is 15 residues. Germline V gene lookup returns CDR1 KGHSH and CDR2 LQKENI. The DNA of the CDR3 is TGTGCCAGCTCACTAAAGGGGGATAGCAATCAGCCCCAGCATTTT. Protein sequence: CASSLKGDSNQPQHF.

This clone was observed a handful of times. The chain recombines TRBV6-6 with TRBJ1-5, with 8 bases matching TRBD1. In germline, CDR1 is MNHNY, CDR2 SVGAGI (reference sequence). With 1 base clipped from V and 2 bases from J, the junction kept 4 bases outside the gene matches. CDR3 length: 16 residues. CDR3 sequence reads: CASSYFPDRGNQPQHF. The CDR3 DNA sequence: TGTGCCAGCAGTTACTTCCCGGACAGGGGCAATCAGCCCCAGCATTTT.

V and J are TRBV19 and TRBJ2-6; 9 nucleotides agree with TRBD1. Germline loops: CDR1 LNHDA, CDR2 SQIVND (reference sequence). With 10 bases clipped from V and 4 bases from J, the junction kept 11 bases outside the gene matches. The CDR3 runs to 16 residues. The CDR3 is CATKGQGGLGANVLTF. CDR3 in DNA: TGTGCCACAAAGGGACAGGGAGGGTTAGGGGCCAACGTCCTGACTTTC.

V is TRBV6-1 and J is TRBJ1-2, with D unclear. The CDR3 runs to 11 residues. With 4 bases removed from V and 5 bases from J, the gap between germline ends came to 5 bases. Per germline, CDR1 MNHNS and CDR2 SASEGT. For the CDR3, the DNA is TGTGCCAGCAGTGGTAGATATGGCTACACCTTC. Encoded protein: CASSGRYGYTF.

The chain combines TRBV6-6 with TRBJ2-3; D remains unclear. Germline CDR1 reads MNHNY; CDR2 reads SVGAGI (reference sequence). V was clipped by 0 bases and J by 1 base, with 11 bases between them. CDR3 length equals 16 residues. CDR3 in amino acids: CASSYSNGGGTDTQYF. In nucleotides, the CDR3 is TGTGCCAGCAGTTACTCGAACGGTGGTGGCACAGATACGCAGTATTTT.

This clone has a handful of counts. This chain joins TRBV29-1 and TRBJ2-1, with 13 bases fitting TRBD2. Per the germline V gene, CDR1 is SQVTM and CDR2 is ANQGSEA. The CDR3 is made up of 12 amino acids. V shed 7 bases, J shed 13 bases, and the junction held 7 bases outside the gene matches. CDR3 in amino acids: CSAGLAGIGQFF. The CDR3 bases are TGCAGCGCGGGACTAGCGGGAATCGGTCAGTTCTTC.

This clone was detected a few times. This chain connects TRBV5-4 to TRBJ1-4; D call uncertain. V was pared by 0 bases and J by 7 bases, with 7 bases between. The CDR3 spans 13 residues. Germline V CDR1 and CDR2: SGHNT, YYREEE (reference sequence). The CDR3 DNA sequence: TGTGCCAGCAGCTTGGAACGGGGTGAAAAACTGTTTTTT. Its protein product is CASSLERGEKLFF.

The J gene is TRBJ1-5, the V gene TRBV5-4; D remains ambiguous. V was cut by 2 bases and J by 7 bases, with 13 bases left in between. CDR1 is SGHNT and CDR2 is YYREEE in the germline V gene (reference sequence). The CDR3 spans 14 residues. Here the CDR3 reads CASSFGLPNQPQHF. In nucleotides, the CDR3 is TGTGCCAGCAGCTTCGGACTACCGAACCAGCCCCAGCATTTT.

The chain couples TRBV25-1 to TRBJ1-1; D ambiguous. With 9 bases removed from V and 0 bases from J, the gap between germline ends came to 5 bases. The V gene's germline CDR1 is MGHDK and CDR2 SYGVNS. The CDR3 runs to 11 residues. Here the CDR3 DNA reads TGTGCCAGTTACATGAACACTGAAGCTTTCTTT. Translating gives CASYMNTEAFF.

The gene calls are TRBV5-6 and TRBJ2-1; D gene ambiguous. The V end was cut by 2 bases, the J end by 7 bases, with 16 bases between. CDR3 length equals 15 residues. Looked up from germline, CDR1 is SGHDT and CDR2 is YYEEEE. CDR3 region: CASSLRQVMSNEQFF. The CDR3 DNA reads as TGTGCCAGCAGCTTACGCCAGGTGATGTCTAATGAGCAGTTCTTC.

The chain joins TRBV4-1 to TRBJ2-7; D is undetermined. Trimming removed 6 bases at V and 5 bases at J, with 14 bases between. The length of the CDR3 is 13 residues. The germline V gene encodes CDR1 MGHRA and CDR2 YSYEKL. Here the CDR3 reads CASRAVDTNEQYF. CDR3 nucleotide sequence: TGCGCCAGCAGGGCGGTGGATACGAACGAGCAGTACTTC.

V is TRBV7-2 and J is TRBJ2-7; 7 bases line up with TRBD1. Germline V lookup: CDR1 SGHTA, CDR2 FQGNSA. The V segment lost 1 base and the J segment 2 bases; nucleotides outside the gene matches: 5. The CDR3 totals 15 residues. This CDR3 is CASSLERTGAYEQYF. DNA for the CDR3: TGTGCCAGCAGCTTAGAGCGGACAGGAGCCTACGAGCAGTACTTC.

The CDR3 here is CASLSGHRANEKLFF. In DNA form, the CDR3 reads TGTGCCAGCCTCTCAGGGCATAGGGCTAATGAAAAACTGTTTTTT. The V and J genes are TRBV6-6 and TRBJ1-4; possibly TRBD1 for D (5 bases). The germline CDR1 and CDR2 sequences are MNHNY and SVGAGI (reference sequence). This CDR3 is built from 15 residues. Trimming stripped 8 bases from V and 3 bases from J, with 16 bases between.

The chain has TRBV11-2 and TRBJ1-5; D might be TRBD1 (6 bases). Trimming shortened V by 9 bases and J by 4 bases, and 10 bases separated the two germline ends. This CDR3 region has 12 residues. Germline CDR1 SGHAT, CDR2 FQNNGV. CDR3 sequence (DNA): TGTGCCAGTAGCAGGGGAAATCAGCCCCAGCATTTT. Translating gives CASSRGNQPQHF.

This clone turned up a few times. The J gene is TRBJ1-4, the V gene TRBV28; 7 nucleotides line up with TRBD1. V trimming: 6 bases; J trimming: 4 bases; junction bases outside the gene matches: 8. CDR1 and CDR2 from the germline V gene are MDHEN and SYDVKM. This CDR3 spans 15 amino acids. CDR3: CASSIGTAFNEKLFF. The CDR3 DNA reads TGTGCCAGCAGCATAGGGACAGCTTTTAATGAAAAACTGTTTTTT.

The V call is TRBV6-6, the J call TRBJ2-7; tentatively, D is TRBD1 (5 bases). This CDR3 has 15 amino acids. Trimming pared 8 bases from V and 5 bases from J, leaving 22 bases between. CDR1 and CDR2 (germline): MNHNY, SVGAGI (reference sequence). CDR3 loop: CASSTTAGNLHEQYF. For the CDR3, the DNA is TGTGCCAGCTCGACGACTGCAGGGAACCTACACGAGCAGTACTTC.

The sample holds one count of this clone. The V gene is TRBV27, the J gene TRBJ2-5; TRBD2 agrees at 7 bases. The J call may be incorrect, as the DNA end agrees better with TRBJ2-7. CDR1 is MNHEY, CDR2 SMNVEV, per germline (reference sequence). The CDR3 is made up of 14 amino acids. DNA of the CDR3: TGTGCCAGCCGGACGGGACTAAACTCCTACGAGCAGTACTTC. It translates to CASRTGLNSYEQYF.

V gene TRBV19 combines with J gene TRBJ1-1; D may be TRBD1 (6 bases). Trimming stripped 1 base from V and 6 bases from J, with 18 bases between. The CDR3 spans 16 residues. CDR1 LNHDA and CDR2 SQIVND come from the germline V gene (reference sequence). The CDR3 loop reads CASSIVPAEGDAEAFF. In nucleotides, the CDR3 is TGTGCCAGTAGTATAGTACCGGCAGAGGGGGACGCTGAAGCTTTCTTT.

This chain uses TRBV15 with TRBJ2-5, with 8 bases that match TRBD2. The CDR3 extends over 15 amino acids. V gave up 8 bases and J gave up 1 base; unmatched junction bases: 9. Germline values: CDR1 LNHNV, CDR2 YYDKDF (reference sequence). The CDR3 is CATGGASGGQETQYF. DNA for the CDR3: TGTGCCACCGGAGGGGCCAGCGGGGGCCAAGAGACCCAGTACTTC.

V and J are TRBV9 and TRBJ2-1, with a weak D call TRBD2 (6 bases). This CDR3 has 15 residues. From germline, CDR1 is SGDLS and CDR2 YYNGEE. The ends were cut back, 0 bases at V and 0 bases at J, with 7 bases in the middle. DNA for the CDR3: TGTGCCAGCAGCGTAGGGGGAGGCTCCTACAATGAGCAGTTCTTC. This encodes CASSVGGGSYNEQFF.

This clone was seen only a few times. The V and J genes are TRBV7-9 and TRBJ2-1, with 8 bases lining up with TRBD2. There are 15 residues in the CDR3. Germline V CDR1 and CDR2: SEHNR, FQNEAQ (reference sequence). V was clipped by 5 bases and J by 2 bases; unmatched bases: 5. This CDR3 is CASSPTSAPYNEQFF. The CDR3 bases are TGTGCCAGCAGCCCGACTAGCGCACCCTACAATGAGCAGTTCTTC.

The chain has TRBV5-6 and TRBJ2-3; no firm D call. There are 12 residues in the CDR3. Trimming cost V 0 bases and J 6 bases, with 5 bases left between them. Germline assignment: CDR1 SGHDT and CDR2 YYEEEE. DNA of the CDR3: TGTGCCAGCAGCTTGGAACGGGATACGCAGTATTTT. Protein product: CASSLERDTQYF.

The genes are TRBV9 and TRBJ2-7, with D unclear. The CDR3 is 14 residues long. Deletions cut 0 bases from V and 2 bases from J, with 9 bases between. Germline assignment: CDR1 SGDLS and CDR2 YYNGEE. The CDR3 DNA follows: TGTGCCAGCAGCGTAGTGAACAGAACCTACGAGCAGTACTTC. Its protein product is CASSVVNRTYEQYF.

The chain employs TRBV7-8 and TRBJ1-2; 10 nucleotides align to TRBD1. In germline, CDR1 is SGHVS, CDR2 FQNEAQ. The CDR3 has 15 amino acids. Trimming took 0 bases from V and 6 from J; bases not matched to a gene: 4. Here the CDR3 DNA reads TGTGCCAGCAGCTTAGCCGGGACAGGGGCGGATGGCTACACCTTC. This codes for CASSLAGTGADGYTF.